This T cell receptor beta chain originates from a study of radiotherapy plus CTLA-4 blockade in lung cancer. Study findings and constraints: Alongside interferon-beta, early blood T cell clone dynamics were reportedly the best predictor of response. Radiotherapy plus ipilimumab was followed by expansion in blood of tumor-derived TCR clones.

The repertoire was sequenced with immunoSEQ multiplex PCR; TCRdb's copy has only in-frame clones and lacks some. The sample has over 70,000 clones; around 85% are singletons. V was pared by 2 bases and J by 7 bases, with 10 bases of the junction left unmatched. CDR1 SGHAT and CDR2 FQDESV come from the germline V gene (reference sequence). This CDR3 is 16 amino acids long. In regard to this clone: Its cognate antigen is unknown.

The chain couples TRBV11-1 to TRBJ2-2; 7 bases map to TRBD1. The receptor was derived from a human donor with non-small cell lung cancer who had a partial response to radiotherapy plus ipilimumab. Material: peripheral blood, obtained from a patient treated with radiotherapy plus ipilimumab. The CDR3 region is CASSLSPTGTDGELFF. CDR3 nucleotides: TGTGCCAGCAGCTTATCCCCGACAGGGACGGACGGGGAGCTGTTTTTT.